A single sample is the source of the 26 T cell receptor beta chains below, sequenced in a study of control samples from healthy donors and cancer patients. Some clones are missing from TCRdb's copy, which holds only in-frame ones; the method was immunoSEQ multiplex PCR. This repertoire shows over 55,000 clones, about 91% found once; its top ten account for about 0.93%. The sample consisted of PBMCs. These receptor sequences come from a man aged 25-40 years with colorectal cancer.

The rearrangement links TRBV7-2 to TRBJ2-2; 14 bases align to TRBD2. V shed 4 bases and J 7 bases; nucleotides not matched to a gene: 5. CDR1 and CDR2 (germline): SGHTA, FQGNSA. This CDR3 is 16 amino acids long. CDR3 region: CASSSGLAGGDGELFF. The CDR3 DNA reads as TGTGCCAGCAGCTCCGGACTAGCGGGGGGCGACGGGGAGCTGTTTTTT. Looking up the rest from reference TRBV7-2 and TRBJ2-2 gives the full variable domain: GAGVSQSPSNKVTEKGKDVELRCDPISGHTALYWYRQSLGQGLEFLIYFQGNSAPDKSGLPSDRFSAERTGGSVSTLTIQRTQQEDSAVYLCASSSGLAGGDGELFFGEGSRLTVL.

V and J are TRBV4-1 and TRBJ2-1; D gene ambiguous. Germline V gene lookup returns CDR1 MGHRA and CDR2 YSYEKL. CDR3 size: 14 residues. Trimming shortened V by 0 bases and J by 3 bases, and 6 bases separated the two germline ends. The DNA of the CDR3 is TGCGCCAGCAGCCAAGATTTAAGCTACAATGAGCAGTTCTTC. Residues: CASSQDLSYNEQFF.

The V and J genes are TRBV18 and TRBJ1-6; weak D call: TRBD1 (6 bases). The CDR3 sequence is 14 residues long. Germline CDR1 is KGHSH and CDR2 is LQKENI. The V end lost 3 bases, the J end lost 5 bases, and 8 bases lay between the germline ends. This CDR3 reads CASSPDRHNSPLHF. The CDR3 DNA reads TGTGCCAGCTCACCCGACAGGCATAATTCACCCCTCCACTTT.

J is TRBJ2-7 and V is TRBV11-2; no clear D. Germline CDR1 SGHAT, CDR2 FQNNGV. Trimming took 0 bases from V and 3 from J, leaving 6 bases between them. The CDR3 consists of 13 residues. CDR3 DNA sequence: TGTGCCAGCAGCTTAGATTCAGGCTACGAGCAGTACTTC. Protein: CASSLDSGYEQYF.

This chain connects TRBV29-1 to TRBJ2-7; 8 nucleotides align to TRBD1. The germline V gene has CDR1 SQVTM and CDR2 ANQGSEA. Losses at the gene ends were 7 bases for V and 4 bases for J; bases not matched to a gene: 6. CDR3 length: 12 residues. In DNA form, the CDR3 reads TGCAGCGCTCGGACAGGGACGTACGAGCAGTACTTC. It encodes CSARTGTYEQYF.

The chain is built from TRBV18 and TRBJ2-3; the match to TRBD2 covers 8 bases. Germline trimming cut 0 bases from V and 0 bases from J; bases unmatched to any gene: 5. Germline lookup yields CDR1 KGHSH and CDR2 LQKENI. The CDR3 sequence is 17 residues long. In DNA form, the CDR3 reads TGTGCCAGCTCACCACCGATCTCTAGCGGGAGCACAGATACGCAGTATTTT. This encodes CASSPPISSGSTDTQYF.

This clone has a single count. The chain employs TRBV19 and TRBJ2-7, with a possible D match to TRBD2 (6 bases). V dropped 3 bases and J dropped 2 bases, with 14 bases sitting between them. The CDR3 sequence is 15 residues long. Per germline, CDR1 LNHDA and CDR2 SQIVND (reference sequence). CDR3 loop: CASSMVRGNTYEQYF. In nucleotides, the CDR3 is TGTGCCAGTAGTATGGTCCGGGGGAACACCTACGAGCAGTACTTC.

The chain couples TRBV7-2 to TRBJ2-3; a weak D match, TRBD2 (5 bases). With 0 bases removed from V and 0 bases from J, the gap between germline ends came to 10 bases. Germline V lookup: CDR1 SGHTA, CDR2 FQGNSA. CDR3 length: 16 amino acids. The chain's CDR3 is CASSLAADPSTDTQYF. CDR3 sequence (DNA): TGTGCCAGCAGCTTAGCAGCGGACCCTAGCACAGATACGCAGTATTTT. The whole variable domain, remainder taken from reference TRBV7-2 and TRBJ2-3, is GAGVSQSPSNKVTEKGKDVELRCDPISGHTALYWYRQSLGQGLEFLIYFQGNSAPDKSGLPSDRFSAERTGGSVSTLTIQRTQQEDSAVYLCASSLAADPSTDTQYFGPGTRLTVL.

This rearrangement joins TRBV5-4 to TRBJ2-3, with D possibly being TRBD1 or TRBD2 (5 bases each). Germline V gives CDR1 SGHNT, CDR2 YYREEE (reference sequence). V was shortened by 2 bases and J by 5 bases, with 12 bases between the two germline ends. The CDR3 loop spans 14 amino acids. The CDR3 is CASSFSGAEDTQYF. CDR3 nucleotide sequence: TGTGCCAGCAGCTTTTCCGGGGCTGAAGATACGCAGTATTTT.

The chain employs TRBV7-2 and TRBJ2-6, with 7 bases aligning to TRBD1. Germline CDR1 and CDR2: SGHTA and FQGNSA. V lost 2 bases to trimming and J lost 0 bases; unmatched junction nucleotides: 1. The CDR3 extends over 16 amino acids. The CDR3 protein is CASSLTGVSGANVLTF. CDR3 bases: TGTGCCAGCAGCTTAACAGGGGTCTCTGGGGCCAACGTCCTGACTTTC.

This clone was counted once. The V and J genes are TRBV18 and TRBJ2-2; 7 bases are a match to TRBD2. V lost 3 bases, J lost 4 bases, and 5 bases stayed unmatched. The CDR3 consists of 15 residues. Germline CDR1 is KGHSH and CDR2 is LQKENI. CDR3 nucleotide sequence: TGTGCCAGCTCACCGGGGAGGGACCCCACCGGGGAGCTGTTTTTT. Translation gives CASSPGRDPTGELFF.

The V gene is TRBV7-2, the J gene TRBJ2-5; maybe TRBD2 (6 bases). The V end was cut by 2 bases, the J end by 5 bases, with 18 bases between. Germline V lookup: CDR1 SGHTA, CDR2 FQGNSA. This CDR3 contains 16 residues. CDR3 in amino acids: CASSLKSWGVAETQYF. DNA for the CDR3: TGTGCCAGCAGCTTAAAATCCTGGGGGGTCGCGGAGACCCAGTACTTC.

The chain couples TRBV3-1 (or the pseudogene TRBV3-2) to TRBJ1-1; D unresolved. This CDR3 contains 11 residues. In germline, CDR1 is LGHDT, CDR2 YNNKEL (reference sequence). Deletions cut 2 bases from V and 7 bases from J, with 5 bases between. This chain's CDR3 is CASSQFSEAFF. The CDR3, as DNA: TGTGCCAGCAGCCAATTCAGTGAAGCTTTCTTT.

The J gene is TRBJ1-2, the V gene TRBV19; D ambiguous. The V gene lost 1 base and the J gene lost 8 bases, with 14 bases spanning the gap. The CDR3 runs 14 residues. Per germline, CDR1 LNHDA and CDR2 SQIVND (reference sequence). CDR3 in amino acids: CASSIVNSQRGYTF. In DNA form, the CDR3 reads TGTGCCAGTAGTATAGTTAACAGCCAGCGGGGCTACACCTTC.

This clone was seen only a few times. The rearrangement links TRBV6-5 to TRBJ1-6, with D perhaps matching TRBD1 (5 bases). The length of the CDR3 is 15 residues. Germline CDR1 MNHEY, CDR2 SVGAGI. The V end was cut by 0 bases, the J end by 7 bases, with 10 bases between. CDR3 nucleotide sequence: TGTGCCAGCAGTTACTCTGGGGGAACGAATTCACCCCTCCACTTT. The encoded protein is CASSYSGGTNSPLHF.

The chain has TRBV5-6 and TRBJ2-1; D might be TRBD1 (6 bases). The length of the CDR3 is 17 residues. The germline gives CDR1 SGHDT, CDR2 YYEEEE. Trimming stripped 3 bases from V and 7 bases from J, with 23 bases between. The CDR3 spells CASSSVTSLQGWNEQFF. The CDR3 DNA is TGTGCCAGCAGCTCAGTAACCTCCTTACAGGGATGGAATGAGCAGTTCTTC.

This rearrangement joins TRBV5-1 to TRBJ1-1; D not resolved. The germline CDR1 and CDR2 sequences are SGHRS and YFSETQ. The V and J ends lost 0 bases and 0 bases respectively, with 12 bases between them. The length of the CDR3 is 16 residues. In DNA, the CDR3 is TGCGCCAGCAGCTTGGCCGAGGGAGGCATGAACACTGAAGCTTTCTTT. Encoded protein: CASSLAEGGMNTEAFF.

V is TRBV2 and J is TRBJ1-1; 7 nucleotides match TRBD1. CDR3 length: 12 residues. J gave up 4 bases and V 7 bases, and 3 bases lay outside the gene matches. Germline CDR1 reads SNHLY; CDR2 reads FYNNEI. The CDR3 DNA reads TGTGCCAGCATTGGGGACAGCACTGAAGCTTTCTTT. Protein sequence: CASIGDSTEAFF.

This chain connects TRBV5-1 to TRBJ2-3; the D gene is possibly TRBD2 (6 bases). The CDR3 contains 15 residues. V lost 3 bases to trimming and J lost 2 bases, with 13 bases between them. Germline V gene lookup returns CDR1 SGHRS and CDR2 YFSETQ. The CDR3 DNA is TGCGCCAGCAGCTCCGGGAGCCAGACCACAGATACGCAGTATTTT. Amino acid sequence: CASSSGSQTTDTQYF.

This chain connects TRBV24-1 to TRBJ2-7, with unresolved D. With 0 bases removed from V and 7 bases from J, the gap between germline ends came to 3 bases. This CDR3 contains 11 residues. The germline CDR1 and CDR2 sequences are KGHDR and SFDVKD. Written as DNA, the CDR3 is TGTGCCACCAGTGATTTGAAGGAGCAGTACTTC. Protein: CATSDLKEQYF.

The chain employs TRBV20-1 and TRBJ2-1; 7 bases align to TRBD2. V lost 3 bases and J lost 8; bases outside the gene matches: 10. CDR3 size: 14 residues. CDR1 is DFQATT, CDR2 SNEGSKA, per germline (reference sequence). The CDR3 is CSASGGDPTDEQFF. The CDR3 nucleotides are TGCAGTGCTAGTGGGGGGGATCCTACGGATGAGCAGTTCTTC.

V and J are TRBV30 and TRBJ1-2, with D unresolved. Trimming left V 1 base short and J 4 bases short, with 19 bases between. CDR3 size: 16 residues. Germline assignment: CDR1 GTSNPN and CDR2 SVGIG (reference sequence). Here the CDR3 reads CAWSAYQVEGGYGYTF. The CDR3 bases are TGTGCCTGGAGTGCGTATCAGGTGGAGGGCGGCTATGGCTACACCTTC.

V is TRBV10-3 and J is TRBJ2-7; D is unresolved. The germline V gene encodes CDR1 ENHRY and CDR2 SYGVKD. The CDR3 extends over 12 amino acids. The V end was cut by 4 bases, the J end by 4 bases, with 8 bases between. The CDR3 coding sequence is TGTGCCATCAGTGTAGGCTCTTACGAGCAGTACTTC. As protein: CAISVGSYEQYF.

The rearrangement links TRBV30 to TRBJ1-1; D uncertain. The CDR3 sequence is 14 residues long. Per the germline V gene, CDR1 is GTSNPN and CDR2 is SVGIG (reference sequence). Trimming left V 0 bases short and J 3 bases short, with 11 bases between. In DNA form, the CDR3 reads TGTGCCTGGAGTGTATCGGTTGTGGACACTGAAGCTTTCTTT. Translating it yields CAWSVSVVDTEAFF.

This chain links TRBV19 with TRBJ1-3; D not certain. CDR3 length: 16 residues. Looked up from germline, CDR1 is LNHDA and CDR2 is SQIVND (reference sequence). Deletions cut 4 bases from V and 0 bases from J, with 13 bases between. The CDR3 sequence is CASSREILSSGNTIYF. The CDR3 nucleotides are TGTGCCAGTAGTAGAGAGATACTGAGCTCTGGAAACACCATATATTTT.

The chain employs TRBV7-2 and TRBJ2-5; the match to TRBD2 covers 8 bases. With 5 bases clipped from V and 2 bases from J, the junction kept 10 bases outside the gene matches. Per the germline V gene, CDR1 is SGHTA and CDR2 is FQGNSA. The CDR3 runs 16 residues. CDR3 DNA sequence: TGTGCCAGCAGCCAAGGGGCTAGCGGGCCTCAAGAGACCCAGTACTTC. It is translated as CASSQGASGPQETQYF.